The 3 T cell receptor beta chains reported below all come from one sample, sequenced in a study of cytomegalovirus exposure and HLA in healthy donors. The PCR had 60 Vbeta and 13 Jbeta primers. TCRdb keeps only in-frame clones here, not all; method: immunoSEQ multiplex PCR. The repertoire holds 100,000 to 150,000 clones, with approximately 84% as singletons. Specimen: PBMCs. Receptors originate from a man between 18 and 35 years old in good health and CMV-seropositive.

This chain links TRBV19 with TRBJ1-3; the D is unclear. The V gene lost 2 bases and the J gene lost 0 bases, with 14 bases spanning the gap. The CDR3 runs 17 residues. From germline, CDR1 is LNHDA and CDR2 SQIVND (reference sequence). CDR3 sequence (DNA): TGTGCCAGTAGTATATATTCTGGTGGCGGCTCTGGAAACACCATATATTTT. Residues: CASSIYSGGGSGNTIYF.

This rearrangement joins TRBV7-9 to TRBJ2-6; D is undetermined. Germline V gives CDR1 SEHNR, CDR2 FQNEAQ (reference sequence). This CDR3 has 12 residues. Trimming took off 4 bases at V and 11 bases at J, with 9 bases between the two ends. CDR3 amino acids: CASSSASHVLTF. The CDR3 DNA is TGTGCCAGCAGCTCCGCTAGTCACGTCCTGACTTTC. The whole variable domain, remainder taken from reference TRBV7-9 and TRBJ2-6, is DTGVSQNPRHKITKRGQNVTFRCDPISEHNRLYWYRQTLGQGPEFLTYFQNEAQLEKSRLLSDRFSAERPKGSFSTLEIQRTEQGDSAMYLCASSSASHVLTFGAGSRLTVL.

This clone was seen more than once but under ten times. V is TRBV7-9 and J is TRBJ1-6; weak D call: TRBD1 (5 bases). Germline assignment: CDR1 SEHNR and CDR2 FQNEAQ (reference sequence). Trimming pared 2 bases from V and 6 bases from J, leaving 8 bases between. This CDR3 contains 14 residues. The CDR3 is CASSLQGTNSPLHF. CDR3 bases: TGTGCCAGCAGCTTACAGGGAACTAATTCACCCCTCCACTTT.